This T cell receptor (beta chain) was documented in a study of CD8+ T cells in alopecia areata. Study-wide results and caveats: Alopecia totalis/universalis scalp especially showed more expanded CD8+ clones than normal scalp. Sequence data from scalp samples additionally include resident alphabeta T cells of normal skin.

Turning to this clone: No antigen is known for it.

Extracted RNA was reverse transcribed into cDNA, the sequencing template. TCRdb keeps only in-frame clones here, not all; method: immunoSEQ multiplex PCR. This sample has 110,000 or so clones, with less than 70% found just once. Specimen: CD4+ T cells sorted from blood. This clonotype was sampled from a human donor in good health.

The CDR3, as DNA: TGTGCCTGGAGTGGACAAGAGGATTCACCCCTCCACTTT. It encodes CAWSGQEDSPLHF. J is TRBJ1-6 and V is TRBV30; no reliable D call. This CDR3 has 13 residues. The V gene's germline CDR1 is GTSNPN and CDR2 SVGIG (reference sequence). Trimming took 1 base from V and 8 from J, leaving 9 bases between them.